What follows are 25 T cell receptor beta chains derived from one specimen sequenced in a study of blood T cell repertoires in COVID-19 (dated by TCRdb to 2019 to 2021). Library method: the immunoSEQ multiplex PCR assay. In its TCRdb copy, this immuneACCESS table keeps in-frame sequences only and misses some clones. Where compared with another copy, unresolved V genes explain less than half of these, and the others have no known cause. The sample table records about 150,000 clones; 70% to 90% of these occur just once. In total, the top ten clones hold less than 5.5% of the sample. Material for sequencing was PBMCs or T cells enriched from blood (not recorded which). The origin of the receptors is a man in his fifties or sixties who had recovered from COVID-19.

The chain couples TRBV18 to TRBJ2-5; a weak D match, TRBD1 (7 bases). This CDR3 contains 14 residues. The V end lost 3 bases, the J end lost 5 bases, and 13 bases lay between the germline ends. Per germline, CDR1 KGHSH and CDR2 LQKENI. Here the CDR3 reads CASSPQGGYETQYF. The CDR3 DNA sequence: TGTGCCAGCTCACCGCAGGGGGGTTACGAGACCCAGTACTTC. Looking up the rest from reference TRBV18 and TRBJ2-5 gives the full variable domain: NAGVMQNPRHLVRRRGQEARLRCSPMKGHSHVYWYRQLPEEGLKFMVYLQKENIIDESGMPKERFSAEFPKEGPSILRIQQVVRGDSAAYFCASSPQGGYETQYFGPGTRLLVL.

This clone came up once. This chain connects TRBV12-2 to TRBJ1-6; the table's D call TRBD1 went unverified against the DNA. TRBV12-2 corresponds to a pseudogene. The CDR3 contains 12 residues. As DNA, the CDR3 is TGTGCAAGTCGCTCCAAATGGCTCTCCCTCCACTTT. This codes for CASRSKWLSLHF.

This chain links TRBV13 with TRBJ2-3; 10 bases are a match to TRBD2. The CDR3 is made up of 14 amino acids. V gave up 10 bases and J gave up 9 bases; unmatched junction bases: 13. CDR1 is PRHDT and CDR2 is FYEKMQ in the germline V gene (reference sequence). The CDR3 protein is CATPSSGSEWTQYF. CDR3 DNA: TGTGCCACCCCATCTAGCGGGAGTGAATGGACGCAGTATTTT.

The chain has TRBV19 and TRBJ1-2, with a weak D call TRBD1 (5 bases). The CDR3 runs 14 residues. The germline V and J ends were trimmed by 6 bases and 2 bases, with 13 bases remaining between them. Germline V gene sequence: CDR1 LNHDA, CDR2 SQIVND (reference sequence). CDR3 amino acids: CASRLSTENYGYTF. The CDR3 DNA sequence: TGTGCCAGTAGACTCTCGACAGAAAACTATGGCTACACCTTC.

V usage is TRBV6-6 and J usage is TRBJ1-2; TRBD1 aligns across 8 bases. The length of the CDR3 is 14 residues. Germline V gene sequence: CDR1 MNHNY, CDR2 SVGAGI (reference sequence). V shed 6 bases and J 8 bases; nucleotides not matched to a gene: 11. The CDR3 DNA is TGTGCCAGCAGCAGTCCGACAGGGGCAAAAGGCTACACCTTC. Translation gives CASSSPTGAKGYTF.

This chain uses TRBV5-1 with TRBJ2-7; 13 bases are shared with TRBD2. Germline V gives CDR1 SGHRS, CDR2 YFSETQ. The CDR3 is made up of 17 amino acids. Trimming took 2 bases from V and 0 from J; bases not matched to a gene: 5. In DNA, the CDR3 is TGCGCCAGCAGCTTCAGGACTAGCGGGAGTAGCTCCTACGAGCAGTACTTC. This translates into CASSFRTSGSSSYEQYF. Combining the CDR3 with reference TRBV5-1 and TRBJ2-7 gives the whole variable domain KAGVTQTPRYLIKTRGQQVTLSCSPISGHRSVSWYQQTPGQGLQFLFEYFSETQRNKGNFPGRFSGRQFSNSRSEMNVSTLELGDSALYLCASSFRTSGSSSYEQYFGPGTRLTVT.

In its sample, this clone was seen once. CDR3: CASSVAGLSSYNEQFF. CDR3 nucleotide sequence: TGTGCCAGCAGCGTAGCAGGGTTGAGCTCCTACAATGAGCAGTTCTTC. The V gene is TRBV9, the J gene TRBJ2-1; a possible D gene is TRBD1 (5 bases). The CDR3 has 16 amino acids. Germline values: CDR1 SGDLS, CDR2 YYNGEE. Trimming cost V 0 bases and J 0 bases, with 10 bases left between them.

The V gene is TRBV27, the J gene TRBJ1-3; D is undetermined. This CDR3 contains 14 residues. V was shortened by 3 bases and J by 5 bases, with 11 bases between the two germline ends. Germline CDR1 MNHEY, CDR2 SMNVEV (reference sequence). CDR3 amino acids: CASSFSGSRNTIYF. In DNA, the CDR3 is TGTGCCAGCAGTTTCTCGGGTTCGAGAAACACCATATATTTT.

V gene TRBV7-3 combines with J gene TRBJ2-1, with 7 bases lining up with TRBD2. The CDR3 spans 16 residues. The junction had 8 bases not matched to a gene; V was cut back by 6 bases and J by 0 bases. Per the germline V gene, CDR1 is SGHTA and CDR2 is FQGTGA. The CDR3 nucleotides are TGTGCCAGCAGACGAACCGGGACTAACTCCTACAATGAGCAGTTCTTC. Translated, it gives CASRRTGTNSYNEQFF.

The V call is TRBV28, the J call TRBJ1-3; D call uncertain. The germline CDR1 and CDR2 sequences are MDHEN and SYDVKM. The CDR3 has 13 amino acids. The germline V and J ends were trimmed by 4 bases and 3 bases, with 7 bases remaining between them. The CDR3: CASSWYSGNTIYF. CDR3 coding DNA: TGTGCCAGCAGTTGGTACAGTGGAAACACCATATATTTT.

This clone was observed a single time. This chain links TRBV3-1 (or the pseudogene TRBV3-2) with TRBJ2-1, with 8 bases lining up with TRBD2. V lost 0 bases, J lost 6 bases, and 7 bases stayed unmatched. The CDR3 length is 16 residues. From germline, CDR1 is LGHDT and CDR2 YNNKEL (reference sequence). CDR3 DNA: TGTGCCAGCAGCCAAGACCCGGGGGGGCCTCGCAATGAGCAGTTCTTC. Translating gives CASSQDPGGPRNEQFF.

The J gene is TRBJ1-5, the V gene TRBV14; D is uncertain. CDR3 length: 13 amino acids. The V and J ends lost 0 bases and 5 bases respectively, with 5 bases between them. Germline V CDR1 and CDR2: SGHDN, FVKESK. CDR3 nucleotide sequence: TGTGCCAGCAGCCAAGATGGGCATCAGCCCCAGCATTTT. Its protein product is CASSQDGHQPQHF.

V usage is TRBV11-1 and J usage is TRBJ1-1; 8 bases match TRBD1. Germline V gene lookup returns CDR1 SGHAT and CDR2 FQDESV (reference sequence). CDR3 length equals 13 residues. The J segment lost 8 bases and the V segment lost 6 bases, leaving 8 bases of the junction unmatched. Here the CDR3 DNA reads TGTGCCAGCAGGCTGACAGGGGAAGGGGAAGCTTTCTTT. This gives the protein CASRLTGEGEAFF.

The genes are TRBV7-2 and TRBJ1-5; no clear D gene. The V end was cut by 0 bases, the J end by 7 bases, with 7 bases between. Germline values: CDR1 SGHTA, CDR2 FQGNSA. CDR3 length: 13 amino acids. The DNA for the CDR3 is TGTGCCAGCAGCTTAGCTCCTAAACAGCCCCAGCATTTT. Protein sequence: CASSLAPKQPQHF.

The chain employs TRBV18 and TRBJ1-4; the D is unclear. The CDR3 is made up of 15 amino acids. Trimming removed 4 bases at V and 0 bases at J, with 9 bases between. Germline assignment: CDR1 KGHSH and CDR2 LQKENI. This chain's CDR3 is CASSRGVATNEKLFF. CDR3 DNA: TGTGCCAGCTCACGGGGAGTTGCAACTAATGAAAAACTGTTTTTT.

The chain employs TRBV5-3 and TRBJ2-7; 8 bases are shared with TRBD1. TRBV5-3 belongs to the ORF category, with a function that is uncertain. The CDR3 spans 14 residues. Losses at the gene ends were 4 bases for V and 2 bases for J; bases not matched to a gene: 5. The CDR3: CARSHGTGPYEQYV. The CDR3 DNA reads TGTGCCAGAAGCCACGGGACAGGCCCCTACGAGCAGTACGTC.

The CDR3 DNA sequence: TGTGCCACCAGCAGAGACAGGACAGTCACGAACACTGAAGCTTTCTTT. As protein: CATSRDRTVTNTEAFF. This chain links TRBV15 with TRBJ1-1; D is perhaps TRBD1 (6 bases). Germline V gene sequence: CDR1 LNHNV, CDR2 YYDKDF (reference sequence). The ends were cut back, 0 bases at V and 1 base at J, with 12 bases in the middle. This CDR3 region has 16 residues.

V gene TRBV18 combines with J gene TRBJ2-3; no clear D. Per germline, CDR1 KGHSH and CDR2 LQKENI. The CDR3 is 14 amino acids. The V end lost 1 base, the J end lost 5 bases, and 10 bases lay between the germline ends. This CDR3 reads CASSPLSSGDTQYF. The CDR3 nucleotides read TGTGCCAGCTCACCACTTAGCTCGGGAGATACGCAGTATTTT.

Note on this clone: Distinct nucleotide sequences in the sample also encode this CDR3. The V and J genes are TRBV12-3 or TRBV12-4 and TRBJ1-6; D is possibly TRBD1 (5 bases). This CDR3 region has 13 residues. Trimming removed 3 bases at V and 6 bases at J, with 6 bases between. The CDR3 nucleotides read TGTGCCAGCAGTTTGCAGGGTAATTCACCCCTCCACTTT. Its protein product is CASSLQGNSPLHF.

In its sample, this clone was seen a few times. V gene TRBV7-8 combines with J gene TRBJ1-1; 10 nucleotides line up with TRBD1. From germline, CDR1 is SGHVS and CDR2 FQNEAQ. The CDR3 runs 15 residues. The V segment lost 5 bases and the J segment 4 bases; nucleotides outside the gene matches: 7. CDR3 DNA: TGTGCCAGCAGCCAAACCTGGACAGGGGGCACTGAAGCTTTCTTT. Its protein is CASSQTWTGGTEAFF.

V usage is TRBV28 and J usage is TRBJ2-1, with 8 positions matching TRBD1. Trimming took 8 bases from V and 12 from J; bases not matched to a gene: 0. This CDR3 is built from 9 residues. Germline assignment: CDR1 MDHEN and CDR2 SYDVKM. The CDR3 DNA follows: TGTGCCAGCGGACAGGGGCAGTTCTTC. Residues: CASGQGQFF.

The chain combines TRBV5-1 with TRBJ2-1, with 7 bases lining up with TRBD2. The CDR3 totals 13 residues. Germline CDR1 and CDR2: SGHRS and YFSETQ. Trimming cost V 0 bases and J 9 bases; bases outside gene matches: 3. The CDR3 here is CASSLGLASEQFF. The CDR3 DNA reads TGCGCCAGCAGCTTGGGACTAGCCAGTGAGCAGTTCTTC.

The genes are TRBV7-2 and TRBJ1-2, with 7 bases aligning to TRBD1. In germline, CDR1 is SGHTA, CDR2 FQGNSA. Trimming at V came to 8 bases and at J to 3 bases, leaving 9 bases not matched to a gene. This CDR3 is 14 amino acids long. CDR3: CASPKSGGDYGYTF. The DNA of the CDR3 is TGTGCCAGCCCGAAGTCAGGGGGAGACTATGGCTACACCTTC.

The chain joins TRBV3-1 (or the pseudogene TRBV3-2) to TRBJ1-6; D is ambiguous. The CDR3 sequence is 17 residues long. Trimming removed 0 bases at V and 5 bases at J, with 14 bases between. Germline V gene data show CDR1 as LGHDT and CDR2 as YNNKEL (reference sequence). The CDR3 is CASSQDGRRDNNSPLHF. The CDR3 DNA is TGTGCCAGCAGCCAAGATGGACGGCGGGATAATAATTCACCCCTCCACTTT.

This clone was seen more than once but under ten times. This rearrangement joins TRBV30 to TRBJ1-5, with TRBD1 matching 9 bases. Germline-derived CDR1 and CDR2 are GTSNPN and SVGIG (reference sequence). V trimming: 4 bases; J trimming: 4 bases; junction bases outside the gene matches: 2. The CDR3 is made up of 13 amino acids. This CDR3 is CAWNRGPNQPQHF. In nucleotides, the CDR3 is TGTGCCTGGAACAGGGGGCCAAATCAGCCCCAGCATTTT.